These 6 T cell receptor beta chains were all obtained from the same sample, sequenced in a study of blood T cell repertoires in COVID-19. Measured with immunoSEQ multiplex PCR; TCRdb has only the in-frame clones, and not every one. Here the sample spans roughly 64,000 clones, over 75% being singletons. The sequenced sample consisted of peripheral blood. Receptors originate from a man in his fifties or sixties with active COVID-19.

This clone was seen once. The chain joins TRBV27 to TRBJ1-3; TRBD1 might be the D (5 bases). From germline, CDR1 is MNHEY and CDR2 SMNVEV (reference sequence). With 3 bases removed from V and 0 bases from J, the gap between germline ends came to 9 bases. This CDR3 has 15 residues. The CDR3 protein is CASSLAGVSGNTIYF. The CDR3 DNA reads TGTGCCAGCAGTTTGGCGGGGGTCTCTGGAAACACCATATATTTT.

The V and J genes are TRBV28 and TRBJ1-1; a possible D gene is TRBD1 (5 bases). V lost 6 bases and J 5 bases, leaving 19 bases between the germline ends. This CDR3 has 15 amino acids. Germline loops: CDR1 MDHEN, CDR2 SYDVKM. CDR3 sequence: CASSFPGTELTEAFF. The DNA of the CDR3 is TGTGCCAGCAGCTTCCCCGGGACTGAGTTGACTGAAGCTTTCTTT.

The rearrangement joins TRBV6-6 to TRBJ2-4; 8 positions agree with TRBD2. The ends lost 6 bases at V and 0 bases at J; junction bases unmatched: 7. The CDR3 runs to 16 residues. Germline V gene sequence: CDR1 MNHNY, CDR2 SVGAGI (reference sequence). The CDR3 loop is CASSSSGSVAKNIQYF. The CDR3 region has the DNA TGTGCCAGCAGCTCCAGCGGGAGTGTAGCCAAAAACATTCAGTACTTC.

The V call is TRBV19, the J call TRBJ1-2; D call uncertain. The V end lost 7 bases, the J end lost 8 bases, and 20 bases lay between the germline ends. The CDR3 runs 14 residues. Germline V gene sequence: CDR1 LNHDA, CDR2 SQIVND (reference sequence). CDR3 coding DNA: TGTGCCAGTACGAGTCTGGGCTTGTCTATGGGCTACACCTTC. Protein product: CASTSLGLSMGYTF.

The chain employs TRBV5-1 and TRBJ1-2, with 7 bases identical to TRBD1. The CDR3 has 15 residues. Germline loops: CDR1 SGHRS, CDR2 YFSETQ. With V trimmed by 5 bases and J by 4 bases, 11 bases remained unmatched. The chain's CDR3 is CASSLSAGGSYGYTF. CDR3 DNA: TGCGCCAGCAGTTTAAGTGCAGGGGGTAGCTATGGCTACACCTTC. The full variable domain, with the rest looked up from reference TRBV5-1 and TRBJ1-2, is KAGVTQTPRYLIKTRGQQVTLSCSPISGHRSVSWYQQTPGQGLQFLFEYFSETQRNKGNFPGRFSGRQFSNSRSEMNVSTLELGDSALYLCASSLSAGGSYGYTFGSGTRLTVV.

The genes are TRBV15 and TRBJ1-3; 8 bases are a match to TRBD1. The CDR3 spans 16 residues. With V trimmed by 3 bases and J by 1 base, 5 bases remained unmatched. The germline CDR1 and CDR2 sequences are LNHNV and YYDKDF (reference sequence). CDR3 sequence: CATSRGQVGSGNTIYF. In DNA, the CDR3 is TGTGCCACCAGCAGGGGACAGGTCGGGTCTGGAAACACCATATATTTT.